This T cell receptor (beta chain) was documented in a study of T cells in Graves' hyperthyroidism and ophthalmopathy. The study, taken as a whole, reports: Most thyroid clonotypes expanded above 0.001 were also detected in blood. Stable hyperthyroidism was told apart from ophthalmopathy by a model built on 13 V-J features.

With respect to this clonotype: What it binds is unknown.

V lost 2 bases to trimming and J lost 0 bases, with 6 bases between them. In germline, CDR1 is SQVTM, CDR2 ANQGSEA. There are 13 residues in the CDR3. TCR beta CDR3 sequences were amplified from RNA transcripts. A first-round RT-PCR of the TCR CDR3 used the HTBI primer set. MiXCR, applied by TCRdb to the multiplex PCR reads, yields one record per CDR3 protein. This repertoire shows about 840,000 distinct CDR3 sequences, roughly 40% found once; its top ten account for 8% to 9%. The V gene is TRBV29-1, the J gene TRBJ2-3; D not certain. Sample: blood. The sequence was obtained from a man younger than 35 with Graves' hyperthyroidism. The CDR3 reads CSVETTSTDTQYF. CDR3 in DNA: TGCAGCGTTGAAACGACTAGCACAGATACGCAGTATTTT.